This T cell receptor beta chain originates from a study of blood T cell repertoires in COVID-19. Looking at the study overall: Sites across the United States, Italy and Spain contributed samples from acute and convalescent COVID-19.

In germline, CDR1 is DFQATT, CDR2 SNEGSKA (reference sequence). The ends were cut back, 7 bases at V and 2 bases at J, with 8 bases in the middle. The CDR3 contains 11 residues. This clone has a handful of counts. In the authors' methods: Amplifying reference gene primers gave estimates of nucleated cell counts. The repertoire was sequenced with immunoSEQ multiplex PCR; TCRdb's copy has only in-frame clones and lacks some. The D gene and trimming were derived from the DNA, and the V and J assignments and clone size from that table. This table holds about 480,000 clones, 70% to 90% found once. V is TRBV20-1 and J is TRBJ1-2; D is uncertain. The sample was PBMCs or T cells enriched from blood (not recorded which). The source of this sequence is a woman aged 18-30 years with acute COVID-19. The CDR3 spells CSVDSNYGYTF. As DNA, the CDR3 is TGCAGTGTGGACTCAAACTATGGCTACACCTTC.